The 32 T cell receptor beta chains listed next were all sequenced from one sample in a study of T cells in Graves' hyperthyroidism and ophthalmopathy. What was amplified from RNA transcripts were TCR beta CDR3 regions. Primed by the HTBI set, a first-round RT-PCR was run on the TCR CDR3. TCRdb re-called the multiplex PCR reads through MiXCR, storing one row per CDR3 protein. Counted here are around 350,000 distinct CDR3 sequences, roughly 17% occurring once; the ten biggest clones make up about a third. The sequenced sample consisted of blood. These TCRs come from a woman in her twenties or thirties with Graves' hyperthyroidism that later progressed to Graves' ophthalmopathy.

Only a few counts were recorded for this clonotype. This chain connects TRBV7-8 to TRBJ1-2; D possibly corresponds to TRBD1 (6 bases). The CDR3 spans 17 residues. CDR1 is SGHVS and CDR2 is FQNEAQ in the germline V gene. Trimming left V 10 bases short and J 4 bases short, with 28 bases between. CDR3 DNA sequence: TGTGCCATTACCAGCGTAGAAAACAGGGTGACGACCTATGGCTACACCTTC. Translation: CAITSVENRVTTYGYTF.

The genes are TRBV27 and TRBJ2-1, with a tentative D call TRBD2 (6 bases). V was pared by 2 bases and J by 3 bases, with 20 bases between. There are 18 residues in the CDR3. Germline V CDR1 and CDR2: MNHEY, SMNVEV (reference sequence). The CDR3 nucleotides read TGTGCCAGCAGTTTAGGTGGAGGGGCAGCCAAAATCTACAATGAGCAGTTCTTC. This codes for CASSLGGGAAKIYNEQFF.

Comments on this clonotype: One base away lies a much larger clone, so this may be a sequencing read error. The genes are TRBV28 and TRBJ1-1; D is ambiguous. CDR3 length: 14 residues. The germline V gene encodes CDR1 MDHEN and CDR2 SYDVKM. In DNA form, the CDR3 reads TGTGCCAGCAGTTTATCACGGCAGAACACTGAAGCTTCCTTT. Amino acid sequence: CASSLSRQNTEASF.

In its sample, this clonotype was seen many times. The chain links TRBV6-2 or TRBV6-3 to TRBJ2-7, with D possibly being TRBD2 (6 bases). CDR3 length equals 14 residues. With 2 bases removed from V and 1 base from J, the gap between germline ends came to 9 bases. Germline V gives CDR1 MNHEY, CDR2 SVGEGT. The CDR3 sequence is CASSYGGASYEQYF. CDR3 in DNA: TGTGCCAGCAGTTACGGCGGGGCTTCCTACGAGCAGTACTTC.

The table lists this clonotype with many counts. The CDR3 spells CASGIEETQYF. For the CDR3, the DNA is TGTGCTAGTGGTATTGAGGAGACCCAGTACTTC. V is TRBV12-5 and J is TRBJ2-5; D remains unclear. The CDR3 contains 11 residues. CDR1 is LGHNT, CDR2 FRNRAP, per germline. Trimming shortened V by 5 bases and J by 5 bases, and 6 bases separated the two germline ends.

The chain links TRBV29-1 to TRBJ2-7, with 8 bases matching TRBD2. This CDR3 is 15 amino acids long. V lost 0 bases to trimming and J lost 4 bases; unmatched junction nucleotides: 8. Per the germline V gene, CDR1 is SQVTM and CDR2 is ANQGSEA. The CDR3 DNA is TGCAGCGTTGAAGATCTGGTTAGCGGGACTTACGAGCAGTACTTC. Its translation is CSVEDLVSGTYEQYF.

This clonotype was seen repeatedly, ten times or more. The V call is TRBV29-1, the J call TRBJ1-2, with D perhaps matching TRBD1 (6 bases). Per the germline V gene, CDR1 is SQVTM and CDR2 is ANQGSEA. Trimming left V 4 bases short and J 2 bases short, with 14 bases between. This CDR3 is 14 amino acids long. The CDR3, as DNA: TGCAGCGTTGGAGGGGGAAAGCTAAACTATGGCTACACCTTC. This encodes CSVGGGKLNYGYTF.

There are a few counts of this clonotype. A much more abundant neighbour one base away suggests this may be a read error. The chain recombines TRBV20-1 with TRBJ2-7; 7 bases line up with TRBD1. The CDR3 consists of 14 residues. CDR1 and CDR2 (germline): DFQATT, SNEGSKA (reference sequence). The CDR3, as DNA: TGCGGTGCTCCGGACAGGTTTGCAAACTACGAGCAGTACTTC. Translated: CGAPDRFANYEQYF.

This clonotype was seen ten or more times. This CDR3 is CSARDDSEQYF. In nucleotides, the CDR3 is TGCAGTGCTAGAGATGACTCCGAGCAGTACTTC. V gene TRBV20-1 combines with J gene TRBJ2-7; unclear D gene. The CDR3 has 11 residues. The V end was cut by 0 bases, the J end by 6 bases, with 6 bases between. CDR1 DFQATT and CDR2 SNEGSKA come from the germline V gene (reference sequence).

The chain is built from TRBV19 and TRBJ2-2; TRBD1 aligns across 8 bases. The V segment lost 3 bases and the J segment 6 bases; nucleotides outside the gene matches: 9. Germline CDR1 LNHDA, CDR2 SQIVND (reference sequence). This CDR3 is built from 16 residues. DNA for the CDR3: TGTGCCAGTAGTATGGTGGGCGACAGGGGCCCCGGGGAGCTGTTTTTT. As protein: CASSMVGDRGPGELFF. The full variable domain, in which reference TRBV19 and TRBJ2-2 provide the parts outside the CDR3, is DGGITQSPKYLFRKEGQNVTLSCEQNLNHDAMYWYRQDPGQGLRLIYYSQIVNDFQKGDIAEGYSVSREKKESFPLTVTSAQKNPTAFYLCASSMVGDRGPGELFFGEGSRLTVL.

The chain uses TRBV7-9 and TRBJ2-1, with 7 bases lining up with TRBD2. The CDR3 is made up of 14 amino acids. The V segment lost 4 bases and the J segment 5 bases; nucleotides outside the gene matches: 5. Germline V gene lookup returns CDR1 SEHNR and CDR2 FQNEAQ (reference sequence). The DNA for the CDR3 is TGTGCCAGCAGCTCCGGGACTACGAACAATGAGCAGTTCTTC. This translates into CASSSGTTNNEQFF.

This clonotype was counted many times. V is TRBV12-3 or TRBV12-4 and J is TRBJ1-2; 7 bases agree with TRBD1. The CDR3 sequence is 13 residues long. V was pared by 6 bases and J by 8 bases, with 9 bases of the junction left unmatched. This CDR3 reads CASSQDRRGGYTF. The DNA for the CDR3 is TGTGCCAGCAGCCAGGACAGGCGGGGAGGCTACACCTTC.

Many counts were recorded for this clonotype. The chain links TRBV29-1 to TRBJ1-2; D not certain. This CDR3 comprises 13 residues. Germline V gene lookup returns CDR1 SQVTM and CDR2 ANQGSEA. The ends were cut back, 6 bases at V and 1 base at J, with 12 bases in the middle. This CDR3 reads CSVDTTLNYGYTF. CDR3 DNA: TGCAGCGTCGACACTACCCTTAACTATGGCTACACCTTC. The full variable domain, its missing parts supplied by reference TRBV29-1 and TRBJ1-2, is SAVISQKPSRDICQRGTSLTIQCQVDSQVTMMFWYRQQPGQSLTLIATANQGSEATYESGFVIDKFPISRPNLTFSTLTVSNMSPEDSSIYLCSVDTTLNYGYTFGSGTRLTVV.

This clonotype was detected once. A single base separates this from a much larger clone, so it may be a read error. CDR3 in DNA: TGTGCCAGCAGTTCTAGCGGGGGGGAATACTTCTACAATGAGCAGTTCTTC. Encoded protein: CASSSSGGEYFYNEQFF. The rearrangement links TRBV11-3 to TRBJ2-1; the match to TRBD2 covers 12 bases. CDR1 and CDR2 (germline): SGHNT, YENEEA. Trimming cost V 6 bases and J 3 bases; bases outside gene matches: 9. The CDR3 runs 17 residues.

The chain links TRBV5-1 to TRBJ2-7; 10 positions match TRBD2. This CDR3 is 14 amino acids long. CDR1 SGHRS and CDR2 YFSETQ come from the germline V gene. With 4 bases clipped from V and 6 bases from J, the junction kept 7 bases outside the gene matches. Written as DNA, the CDR3 is TGCGCCAGCAGCCCAGAGGTAGCGGGAGGCGAGCAGTACTTC. Amino acids: CASSPEVAGGEQYF. Full variable domain (rest looked up from reference TRBV5-1 and TRBJ2-7): KAGVTQTPRYLIKTRGQQVTLSCSPISGHRSVSWYQQTPGQGLQFLFEYFSETQRNKGNFPGRFSGRQFSNSRSEMNVSTLELGDSALYLCASSPEVAGGEQYFGPGTRLTVT.

This clonotype was seen ten or more times. The chain has TRBV3-1 and TRBJ1-4; D is undetermined. Looked up from germline, CDR1 is LGHDT and CDR2 is YNNKEL (reference sequence). The CDR3 runs to 16 residues. The V gene lost 0 bases and the J gene lost 0 bases, with 8 bases spanning the gap. CDR3 DNA: TGTGCCAGCAGCCAAGATTTGGCGGCAACTAATGAAAAACTGTTTTTT. Translating it yields CASSQDLAATNEKLFF.

This clonotype was detected many times. The chain uses TRBV18 and TRBJ2-7; D is possibly TRBD1 (7 bases). Per germline, CDR1 KGHSH and CDR2 LQKENI. The V end was cut by 6 bases, the J end by 3 bases, with 15 bases between. The CDR3 sequence is 14 residues long. The CDR3 is CASSPRGQYYEQYF. Written as DNA, the CDR3 is TGTGCCAGCTCGCCGCGGGGACAGTACTACGAGCAGTACTTC.

This clonotype is a singleton in its sample. This chain joins TRBV6-5 and TRBJ2-7; 12 bases fit TRBD1. The J call is doubtful: the DNA matches TRBJ2-1 better. This CDR3 contains 17 residues. In germline, CDR1 is MNHEY, CDR2 SVGAGI. CDR3 residues: CASSYWGQGAVSYEQFF. CDR3 sequence (DNA): TGTGCCAGCAGTTACTGGGGACAGGGGGCCGTATCCTACGAGCAGTTCTTC.

In this sample, this clonotype turned up many times. The V and J genes are TRBV30 and TRBJ2-3; no reliable D call. V lost 2 bases and J lost 4, with 10 bases in between. The germline V gene has CDR1 GTSNPN and CDR2 SVGIG (reference sequence). The CDR3 is made up of 13 amino acids. This CDR3 reads CAWSSLVADTQYF. Written as DNA, the CDR3 is TGTGCCTGGAGTAGCCTAGTCGCAGATACGCAGTATTTT.

This clonotype has ten or more counts. V is TRBV7-8 and J is TRBJ1-1; maybe TRBD1 (6 bases). CDR1 SGHVS and CDR2 FQNEAQ come from the germline V gene. V lost 4 bases to trimming and J lost 7 bases, with 16 bases between them. This CDR3 has 14 residues. The CDR3 region is CASSSQGWLDEAFF. The CDR3 bases are TGTGCCAGCAGCTCCCAGGGGTGGCTGGATGAAGCTTTCTTT.

This clonotype has a count of ten or more. The rearrangement links TRBV10-2 to TRBJ2-7; D call uncertain. V lost 0 bases, J lost 4 bases, and 7 bases lay in between. CDR1 is WSHSY and CDR2 is SAAADI in the germline V gene. The CDR3 length is 13 residues. In nucleotides, the CDR3 is TGCGCCAGCAGTGAGTCTAGCACTTACGAGCAGTACTTC. It codes for CASSESSTYEQYF.

This clonotype showed up many times. The V call is TRBV12-3 or TRBV12-4, the J call TRBJ2-5; D unresolved. Trimming shortened V by 1 base and J by 1 base, and 7 bases separated the two germline ends. The CDR3 spans 14 residues. The CDR3 here is CASSLVEAQETQYF. CDR3 DNA sequence: TGTGCCAGCAGTTTAGTGGAAGCCCAAGAGACCCAGTACTTC.

The chain links TRBV24-1 to TRBJ1-2; perhaps TRBD1 as D (6 bases). CDR1 KGHDR and CDR2 SFDVKD come from the germline V gene. Trimming shortened V by 0 bases and J by 4 bases, and 17 bases separated the two germline ends. The CDR3 has 17 amino acids. The CDR3: CATSDLVGAGVFYGYTF. CDR3 DNA: TGTGCCACCAGTGATTTGGTGGGGGCCGGTGTGTTCTATGGCTACACCTTC.

This clonotype was seen ten or more times. The V call is TRBV6-4, the J call TRBJ1-2; 8 nucleotides match TRBD1. This CDR3 is 13 amino acids long. Germline trimming cut 2 bases from V and 10 bases from J; bases unmatched to any gene: 6. Germline CDR1 reads MRHNA; CDR2 reads SNTAGT. CDR3 DNA: TGTGCCAGCAGTGACCCCGGGACAGGACTCTACACCTTC. This translates into CASSDPGTGLYTF.

The chain employs TRBV12-3 or TRBV12-4 and TRBJ1-4; the match to TRBD1 covers 7 bases. There are 17 residues in the CDR3. Losses at the gene ends were 6 bases for V and 0 bases for J; bases not matched to a gene: 10. This chain's CDR3 is CASRSTTGAATNEKLFF. CDR3 bases: TGTGCCAGCAGGTCCACAACAGGGGCTGCAACTAATGAAAAACTGTTTTTT.

This clonotype has ten or more counts. This CDR3 fails to terminate in the conserved phenylalanine or tryptophan, so it likely reflects a read error. V and J are TRBV7-6 and TRBJ2-3; the D is unclear. V lost 5 bases and J 1 base, leaving 22 bases between the germline ends. The CDR3 is made up of 18 amino acids. Germline V gives CDR1 SGHVS, CDR2 FNYEAQ. The DNA of the CDR3 is TGTGCCAGCAGCACCGTAAGGGCCGGCTCAATGGGCACAGATACGCAGTATGTT. Protein sequence: CASSTVRAGSMGTDTQYV.

This clonotype appeared many times. The chain uses TRBV28 and TRBJ2-1; 9 bases match TRBD1. Germline V gives CDR1 MDHEN, CDR2 SYDVKM. V shed 3 bases and J 6 bases; nucleotides not matched to a gene: 6. This CDR3 comprises 15 residues. CDR3: CASSFLGTGFNEQFF. In nucleotides, the CDR3 is TGTGCCAGCAGTTTTCTCGGGACAGGGTTCAATGAGCAGTTCTTC.

Only a few counts were recorded for this clonotype. A much larger clone sits a single nucleotide away, making a read error possible. The V and J genes are TRBV28 and TRBJ2-7, with D possibly called TRBD1 or TRBD2 (6 bases each). The CDR3 consists of 13 residues. In germline, CDR1 is MDHEN, CDR2 SYDVKM. V was shortened by 7 bases and J by 5 bases, with 15 bases between the two germline ends. The CDR3 DNA reads TGTGCCAGCACCCTTTGGGGGGCTGACGAGCAGTACTTC. This translates into CASTLWGADEQYF.

This clonotype was seen ten or more times. The rearrangement uses TRBV5-1 and TRBJ2-7; D may match TRBD1 or TRBD2 (5 bases each). The V gene lost 0 bases and the J gene lost 7 bases, with 17 bases spanning the gap. Germline assignment: CDR1 SGHRS and CDR2 YFSETQ. The CDR3 runs 15 residues. In DNA form, the CDR3 reads TGCGCCAGCAGCTTGGTTTTAGGGAGTTCAGGGGAGCAGTACTTC. Its protein is CASSLVLGSSGEQYF.

This clonotype came up many times. The V gene is TRBV12-3 or TRBV12-4, the J gene TRBJ2-2; D remains unclear. Trimming shortened V by 7 bases and J by 6 bases, and 12 bases separated the two germline ends. The CDR3 has 13 amino acids. CDR3 loop: CASIKIDAGELFF. The CDR3 coding sequence is TGTGCCAGCATAAAGATCGACGCCGGGGAGCTGTTTTTT.

At least ten counts were recorded for this clonotype. The chain is built from TRBV28 and TRBJ2-7; 8 nucleotides align to TRBD1. CDR1 is MDHEN and CDR2 is SYDVKM in the germline V gene. The CDR3 has 17 amino acids. The V and J ends lost 5 bases and 2 bases, in that order; junction bases with no gene match: 14. CDR3 sequence reads: CASSGGVSGQDPYEQYF. DNA for the CDR3: TGTGCCAGCAGTGGCGGGGTGTCGGGACAGGATCCCTACGAGCAGTACTTC.

This clonotype was recorded at least ten times. The genes are TRBV20-1 and TRBJ1-3, with unresolved D. The V gene lost 1 base and the J gene lost 1 base, with 14 bases spanning the gap. The CDR3 sequence is 16 residues long. Germline V gene lookup returns CDR1 DFQATT and CDR2 SNEGSKA (reference sequence). The CDR3 loop is CSARAPRDTSGNTIYF. CDR3 nucleotide sequence: TGCAGTGCTAGAGCACCTAGAGACACTTCTGGAAACACCATATATTTT.